The 25 T cell receptor beta chains listed next were all sequenced from one sample in a study of radiotherapy plus CTLA-4 blockade in lung cancer. Profiling relied on immunoSEQ multiplex PCR, and the TCRdb table lists in-frame clones only, not all of them. The data contain tens of thousands of clones, approximately 66% of them singletons. Sequenced here: peripheral blood, sampled from a patient treated with radiotherapy plus ipilimumab. The receptors originated from a human donor with non-small cell lung cancer who had stable disease on radiotherapy plus ipilimumab.

The V gene is TRBV2, the J gene TRBJ2-1, with D perhaps given as TRBD1 or TRBD2 (5 bases each). CDR1 is SNHLY, CDR2 FYNNEI, per germline. V lost 6 bases and J lost 6, with 27 bases in between. This CDR3 region has 18 residues. CDR3 sequence (DNA): TGTGCCAGCAGCAGCTCTCGGGGAGCGTCCTGGGGGTTCAATGAGCAGTTCTTC. This translates into CASSSSRGASWGFNEQFF.

This chain links TRBV7-3 with TRBJ1-3; no reliable D call. The V end was cut by 5 bases, the J end by 0 bases, with 11 bases between. Germline V gene sequence: CDR1 SGHTA, CDR2 FQGTGA. This CDR3 is built from 15 residues. CDR3 nucleotide sequence: TGTGCCAGCAGCCTGAACATCAACTCTGGAAACACCATATATTTT. Translating gives CASSLNINSGNTIYF.

This chain uses TRBV15 with TRBJ2-1; weak D call: TRBD2 (6 bases). The CDR3 sequence is 15 residues long. Germline V gene lookup returns CDR1 LNHNV and CDR2 YYDKDF (reference sequence). The V end was cut by 1 base, the J end by 7 bases, with 14 bases between. This chain's CDR3 is CATSRVGGNLNEQFF. The CDR3 region has the DNA TGTGCCACCAGCAGAGTAGGCGGGAACTTAAATGAGCAGTTCTTC.

This chain joins TRBV10-2 and TRBJ1-2; 7 nucleotides line up with TRBD1. Germline V gene data show CDR1 as WSHSY and CDR2 as SAAADI. V was pared by 2 bases and J by 8 bases, with 2 bases of the junction left unmatched. The CDR3 sequence is 12 residues long. The CDR3 protein is CASSEPGGGYTF. CDR3 bases: TGCGCCAGCAGTGAGCCAGGGGGAGGCTACACCTTC.

This clone is labeled as medium-sized. The genes are TRBV4-3 and TRBJ2-1, with a possible D match to TRBD2 (6 bases). Trimming shortened V by 3 bases and J by 8 bases, and 17 bases separated the two germline ends. The CDR3 has 15 amino acids. Per germline, CDR1 LGHNA and CDR2 YSLEER. The CDR3 sequence: CASSHPPHGRDEQFF. The CDR3 DNA follows: TGCGCCAGCAGCCACCCCCCTCACGGGAGAGATGAGCAGTTCTTC.

V usage is TRBV6-6 and J usage is TRBJ1-3; D unclear. The CDR3 has 14 residues. V lost 2 bases and J lost 5, with 10 bases in between. The germline V gene has CDR1 MNHNY and CDR2 SVGAGI (reference sequence). The CDR3 bases are TGTGCCAGCAGTTACCAATTATCTAGAAACACCATATATTTT. Its protein is CASSYQLSRNTIYF.

J is TRBJ1-2 and V is TRBV29-1; no reliable D call. Trimming left V 4 bases short and J 0 bases short, with 9 bases between. Germline V gene sequence: CDR1 SQVTM, CDR2 ANQGSEA. This CDR3 region has 13 residues. In nucleotides, the CDR3 is TGCAGCGTTGTCGTTGAAGCTAACTATGGCTACACCTTC. Amino acid sequence: CSVVVEANYGYTF. The full variable domain, its missing parts supplied by reference TRBV29-1 and TRBJ1-2, is SAVISQKPSRDICQRGTSLTIQCQVDSQVTMMFWYRQQPGQSLTLIATANQGSEATYESGFVIDKFPISRPNLTFSTLTVSNMSPEDSSIYLCSVVVEANYGYTFGSGTRLTVV.

The rearrangement links TRBV2 to TRBJ1-1; a weak D match, TRBD1 (5 bases). Trimming took off 4 bases at V and 10 bases at J, with 19 bases between the two ends. The germline CDR1 and CDR2 sequences are SNHLY and FYNNEI. The CDR3 consists of 14 residues. The CDR3 protein is CASSVVDRRGGAFF. The CDR3 DNA reads as TGTGCCAGCAGTGTAGTGGACCGCCGTGGGGGAGCTTTCTTT.

This clone is a singleton in its sample. The chain uses TRBV27 and TRBJ1-3; no clear D. Trimming took 6 bases from V and 4 from J, leaving 4 bases between them. This CDR3 region has 11 residues. The germline V gene encodes CDR1 MNHEY and CDR2 SMNVEV (reference sequence). The CDR3 reads CASSRGNTIYF. The CDR3, as DNA: TGTGCCAGCAGCCGCGGAAACACCATATATTTT.

The chain is built from TRBV30 and TRBJ2-1, with 11 bases identical to TRBD2. Germline-derived CDR1 and CDR2 are GTSNPN and SVGIG (reference sequence). The CDR3 is 17 residues long. Trimming at V came to 5 bases and at J to 0 bases, leaving 9 bases not matched to a gene. CDR3 nucleotide sequence: TGTGCCTGGCTGGGGACTAGCGGTGGGCGCTCCTACAATGAGCAGTTCTTC. It is translated as CAWLGTSGGRSYNEQFF. Drawing the rest from reference TRBV30 and TRBJ2-1, the complete variable domain is SQTIHQWPATLVQPVGSPLSLECTVEGTSNPNLYWYRQAAGRGLQLLFYSVGIGQISSEVPQNLSASRPQDRQFILSSKKLLLSDSGFYLCAWLGTSGGRSYNEQFFGPGTRLTVL.

This chain joins TRBV11-3 and TRBJ2-3; D remains ambiguous. CDR3 length: 16 amino acids. The V and J ends lost 2 bases and 0 bases respectively, with 12 bases between them. Germline V gene sequence: CDR1 SGHNT, CDR2 YENEEA. For the CDR3, the DNA is TGTGCCAGCAGCTTACGCGGAGACACTAGCACAGATACGCAGTATTTT. Its protein is CASSLRGDTSTDTQYF.

The CDR3 spells CASSFSQGIYTGELFF. The CDR3 bases are TGTGCCAGCAGCTTTTCACAGGGTATTTACACCGGGGAGCTGTTTTTT. J is TRBJ2-2 and V is TRBV7-6, with TRBD1 as a possible D gene (6 bases). V was cut by 3 bases and J by 3 bases, with 14 bases left in between. Germline V gene sequence: CDR1 SGHVS, CDR2 FNYEAQ. The CDR3 is 16 residues long.

J is TRBJ1-4 and V is TRBV27; D is perhaps TRBD1 (6 bases). CDR1 and CDR2 from the germline V gene are MNHEY and SMNVEV (reference sequence). The CDR3 has 16 amino acids. V gave up 4 bases and J gave up 5 bases, with 17 bases separating them. The CDR3 region has the DNA TGTGCCAGCAGTTACGGATTGGGACACTTGAATGAAAAACTGTTTTTT. Protein: CASSYGLGHLNEKLFF.

J is TRBJ2-1 and V is TRBV5-1; TRBD1 matches at 10 bases. The CDR3 contains 15 residues. Per the germline V gene, CDR1 is SGHRS and CDR2 is YFSETQ. The J segment lost 7 bases and the V segment lost 4 bases, leaving 8 bases of the junction unmatched. The CDR3 reads CASSPGDRGTNEQFF. The DNA of the CDR3 is TGCGCCAGCAGCCCGGGGGACAGGGGAACAAATGAGCAGTTCTTC.

The V call is TRBV2, the J call TRBJ1-5, with D perhaps matching TRBD1 (5 bases). This CDR3 is built from 13 residues. CDR1 and CDR2 (germline): SNHLY, FYNNEI. Trimming pared 4 bases from V and 3 bases from J, leaving 7 bases between. The CDR3 loop is CASSGGLNQPQHF. In DNA form, the CDR3 reads TGTGCCAGCAGTGGGGGACTCAATCAGCCCCAGCATTTT.

The J gene is TRBJ1-2, the V gene TRBV5-6; 7 bases align to TRBD1. The CDR3 consists of 16 residues. The trim removed 4 bases at V and 3 bases at J, leaving 12 bases unmatched. Germline CDR1 and CDR2: SGHDT and YYEEEE. CDR3: CASSPDAGTEHYGYTF. The DNA of the CDR3 is TGTGCCAGCAGCCCAGACGCCGGGACAGAGCACTATGGCTACACCTTC.

The gene calls are TRBV20-1 and TRBJ2-5, with D possibly being TRBD2 (6 bases). Germline CDR1 DFQATT, CDR2 SNEGSKA (reference sequence). Trimming removed 7 bases from V and 5 bases from J, with 11 bases in between. This CDR3 has 11 amino acids. CDR3 sequence: CSERAGETQYF. In nucleotides, the CDR3 is TGCAGTGAAAGGGCGGGGGAGACCCAGTACTTC.

This clone was observed a handful of times. The chain joins TRBV19 to TRBJ2-3, with D unclear. Germline V gene sequence: CDR1 LNHDA, CDR2 SQIVND (reference sequence). The CDR3 is 14 residues long. V lost 7 bases, J lost 0 bases, and 11 bases lay in between. CDR3 sequence reads: CASTSGFSTDTQYF. CDR3 nucleotides: TGTGCCAGTACGAGTGGGTTTAGCACAGATACGCAGTATTTT. Combining the CDR3 with reference TRBV19 and TRBJ2-3 gives the whole variable domain DGGITQSPKYLFRKEGQNVTLSCEQNLNHDAMYWYRQDPGQGLRLIYYSQIVNDFQKGDIAEGYSVSREKKESFPLTVTSAQKNPTAFYLCASTSGFSTDTQYFGPGTRLTVL.

This chain links TRBV5-8 with TRBJ1-1; maybe TRBD1 (5 bases). V lost 4 bases and J 1 base, leaving 14 bases between the germline ends. Germline V CDR1 and CDR2: SGHTS, YDEGEE. The CDR3 has 15 residues. As DNA, the CDR3 is TGTGCCAGCAGCCTACCGGGACTGAGGAACACTGAAGCTTTCTTT. Its translation: CASSLPGLRNTEAFF.

The V and J genes are TRBV9 and TRBJ1-3; D gene ambiguous. The CDR3 spans 15 residues. The germline CDR1 and CDR2 sequences are SGDLS and YYNGEE. V lost 3 bases, J lost 4 bases, and 14 bases lay in between. The CDR3 here is CASSEMRREGNTIYF. The DNA for the CDR3 is TGTGCCAGCAGCGAAATGAGACGGGAAGGAAACACCATATATTTT.

This clone occurred once. J is TRBJ2-2 and V is TRBV4-1, with D perhaps matching TRBD1 (6 bases). The CDR3 is 17 residues long. The germline V gene encodes CDR1 MGHRA and CDR2 YSYEKL. The V end lost 0 bases, the J end lost 5 bases, and 16 bases lay between the germline ends. CDR3 sequence (DNA): TGCGCCAGCAGCCAAGAAAGGACAGAGGGGGAGACCGGGGAGCTGTTTTTT. This sequence encodes CASSQERTEGETGELFF.

There are a few counts of this clone. This sequence joins TRBV15 and TRBJ2-7; D may be TRBD2 (5 bases). Trimming shortened V by 5 bases and J by 5 bases, and 10 bases separated the two germline ends. The CDR3 extends over 12 amino acids. Looked up from germline, CDR1 is LNHNV and CDR2 is YYDKDF (reference sequence). For the CDR3, the DNA is TGTGCCACCAGCGAAAACGGGGACGAGCAGTACTTC. It yields the protein CATSENGDEQYF.

The CDR3 region has the DNA TGTGCCAGCAGCCCCAGTCCAGCGGGAGCAGGGGAGCAGTTCTTC. Its translation is CASSPSPAGAGEQFF. V is TRBV7-6 and J is TRBJ2-1; 8 bases are a match to TRBD2. Trimming at V came to 5 bases and at J to 10 bases, leaving 13 bases not matched to a gene. Germline CDR1 and CDR2: SGHVS and FNYEAQ. The CDR3 has 15 residues.

The chain carries TRBV6-5 and TRBJ2-3, with 8 bases lining up with TRBD1. After removal of 6 bases from V and 3 bases from J, the junction contained 8 bases not matched to a gene. CDR1 and CDR2 (germline): MNHEY, SVGAGI. The CDR3 length is 15 residues. The CDR3 region is CASRQGNRGTDTQYF. In DNA form, the CDR3 reads TGTGCCAGCAGGCAGGGGAACAGGGGGACAGATACGCAGTATTTT.

The chain employs TRBV28 and TRBJ2-5; 7 bases agree with TRBD1. Trimming cost V 6 bases and J 4 bases; bases outside gene matches: 8. The CDR3 length is 14 residues. Per the germline V gene, CDR1 is MDHEN and CDR2 is SYDVKM. CDR3 protein: CASSLYRGRETQYF. The CDR3 DNA sequence: TGTGCCAGCAGCCTATACAGGGGAAGAGAGACCCAGTACTTC.